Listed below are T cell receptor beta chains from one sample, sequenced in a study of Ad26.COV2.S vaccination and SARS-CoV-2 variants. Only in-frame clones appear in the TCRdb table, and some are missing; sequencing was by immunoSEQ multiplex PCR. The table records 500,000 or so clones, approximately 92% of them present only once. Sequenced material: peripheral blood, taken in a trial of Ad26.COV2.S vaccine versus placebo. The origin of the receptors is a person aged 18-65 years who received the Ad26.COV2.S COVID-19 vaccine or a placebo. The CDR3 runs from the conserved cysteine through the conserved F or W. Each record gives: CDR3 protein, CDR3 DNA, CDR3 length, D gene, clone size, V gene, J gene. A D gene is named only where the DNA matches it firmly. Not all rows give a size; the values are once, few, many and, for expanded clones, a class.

CDR3aa: CASSFIPGGRNEQFF; CDR3nt: TGCGCCAGCAGCTTTATCCCAGGGGGGCGCAATGAGCAGTTCTTC; len: 15; d_gene: -; abundance: -; v_gene: TRBV5-1; j_gene: TRBJ2-1
CDR3aa: CASSFPTGKEKLFF; CDR3nt: TGTGCCAGCAGTTTCCCCACAGGCAAGGAAAAACTGTTTTTT; len: 14; d_gene: -; abundance: -; v_gene: TRBV28; j_gene: TRBJ1-4
CDR3aa: CASSVERANKQYF; CDR3nt: TGTGCCAGCAGTGTAGAGCGTGCGAATAAGCAGTACTTC; len: 13; d_gene: -; abundance: once; v_gene: TRBV2; j_gene: TRBJ2-7
CDR3aa: CASSLGQVYNEQFF; CDR3nt: TGCGCCAGCAGCTTGGGACAGGTGTACAATGAGCAGTTCTTC; len: 14; d_gene: -; abundance: -; v_gene: TRBV5-1; j_gene: TRBJ2-1
CDR3aa: CASTSSDSYNEQFF; CDR3nt: TGTGCCAGCACCTCCTCGGACAGCTACAATGAGCAGTTCTTC; len: 14; d_gene: -; abundance: once; v_gene: TRBV27; j_gene: TRBJ2-1
CDR3aa: CASSRINEQFF; CDR3nt: TGTGCCAGCAGCCGAATCAATGAGCAGTTCTTC; len: 11; d_gene: -; abundance: -; v_gene: TRBV12-3/TRBV12-4; j_gene: TRBJ2-1
CDR3aa: CASSKNRGAGGQNTEAFF; CDR3nt: TGTGCCAGCAGCAAAAATCGCGGGGCAGGGGGACAGAACACTGAAGCTTTCTTT; len: 18; d_gene: -; abundance: -; v_gene: TRBV21-1; j_gene: TRBJ1-1
CDR3aa: CASSPDGTGVNYGYTF; CDR3nt: TGTGCCAGCAGCCCGGACGGGACAGGAGTTAACTATGGCTACACCTTC; len: 16; d_gene: TRBD1; abundance: -; v_gene: TRBV5-6; j_gene: TRBJ1-2
CDR3aa: CASSLGLKGTLPRSEAFF; CDR3nt: TGCGCCAGCAGCTTAGGTTTGAAGGGAACTCTCCCACGGTCTGAAGCTTTCTTT; len: 18; d_gene: -; abundance: -; v_gene: TRBV5-1; j_gene: TRBJ1-1
CDR3aa: CASSLRGRGDEQYF; CDR3nt: TGTGCCAGCAGTTTACGTGGGAGGGGTGACGAGCAGTACTTC; len: 14; d_gene: TRBD2; abundance: -; v_gene: TRBV27; j_gene: TRBJ2-7
CDR3aa: CASSYGPGAEAFF; CDR3nt: TGTGCCAGCAGCTACGGCCCGGGGGCTGAAGCTTTCTTT; len: 13; d_gene: -; abundance: once; v_gene: TRBV7-3; j_gene: TRBJ1-1
CDR3aa: CASSSDRVGYGYTF; CDR3nt: TGCGCCAGCAGCTCCGACAGGGTCGGCTATGGCTACACCTTC; len: 14; d_gene: TRBD1; abundance: -; v_gene: TRBV5-1; j_gene: TRBJ1-2
CDR3aa: CASSSADGNYGYTF; CDR3nt: TGTGCCAGCAGCTCCGCGGACGGTAACTATGGCTACACCTTC; len: 14; d_gene: -; abundance: -; v_gene: TRBV5-6; j_gene: TRBJ1-2
CDR3aa: CASSPAQILTGYTGELFF; CDR3nt: TGTGCCAGCTCACCGGCTCAGATCCTGACAGGGTATACCGGGGAGCTGTTTTTT; len: 18; d_gene: TRBD1; abundance: -; v_gene: TRBV18; j_gene: TRBJ2-2